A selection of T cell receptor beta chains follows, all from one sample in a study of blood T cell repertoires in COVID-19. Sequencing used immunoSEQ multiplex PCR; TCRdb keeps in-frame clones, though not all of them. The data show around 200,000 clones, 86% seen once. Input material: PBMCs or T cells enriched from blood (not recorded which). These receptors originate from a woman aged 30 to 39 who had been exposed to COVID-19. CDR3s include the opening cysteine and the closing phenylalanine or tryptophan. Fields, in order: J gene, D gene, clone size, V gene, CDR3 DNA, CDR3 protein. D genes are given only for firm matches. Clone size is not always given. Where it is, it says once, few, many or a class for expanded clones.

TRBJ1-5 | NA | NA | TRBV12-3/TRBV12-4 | TGTGCCAGCAGTCGAAAGTCTACCCAGCATTTT | CASSRKSTQHF
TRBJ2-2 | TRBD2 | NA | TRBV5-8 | TGTGCCAGCAGCCCAATTCCGAGGGAGGGATTAACCGGGGAGCTGTTTTTT | CASSPIPREGLTGELFF
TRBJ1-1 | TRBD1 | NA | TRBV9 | TGTGCCAGCACCACGGGGCCTGGGACAGCCTCCCGAGGGGACACTGAAGCTTTCTTT | CASTTGPGTASRGDTEAFF
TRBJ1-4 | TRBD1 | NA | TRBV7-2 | TGTGCCAGCAGCTTAAGCTCAGGGGGCGACGGTGAAAAACTGTTTTTT | CASSLSSGGDGEKLFF
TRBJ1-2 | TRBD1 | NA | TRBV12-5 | TGTGCTAGTGGCCTGGGACAGGGCATTATCTATGGCTACACCTTC | CASGLGQGIIYGYTF
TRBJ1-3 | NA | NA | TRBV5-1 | TGCGCCAGCAGCTTCGGGGGGGCTGGAAACACCATATATTTT | CASSFGGAGNTIYF
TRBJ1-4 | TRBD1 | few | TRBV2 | TGTGCCAGCAGTGGGACAGGGGTCGGTGAAAAACTGTTTTTT | CASSGTGVGEKLFF
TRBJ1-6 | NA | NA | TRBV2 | TGTGCCAGCAGTGCTGGCAGGGTTAATTCACCCCTCCACTTT | CASSAGRVNSPLHF
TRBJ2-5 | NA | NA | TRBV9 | TGTGCCAGCAGCGTAGGCCCTCTCGTGGCGGAGGAAAGGGAGACCCAGTACTTC | CASSVGPLVAEERETQYF
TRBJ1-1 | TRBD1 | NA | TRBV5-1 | TGCGCCAGCGCCCGTGACAGGGTGAACACTGAAGCTTTCTTT | CASARDRVNTEAFF
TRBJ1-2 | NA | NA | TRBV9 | TGTGCCAGCAGCGTCGGTCTTGGGGGCAGGGGTTATGGCTACACCTTC | CASSVGLGGRGYGYTF
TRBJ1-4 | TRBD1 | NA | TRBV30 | TGTGCCTGGACCGACAGGGGGCTTAATGAAAAACTGTTTTTT | CAWTDRGLNEKLFF
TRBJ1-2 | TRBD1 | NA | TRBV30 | TGTGCCTGGAGTCCACGGTTCTCGGGAGGGCAGGGGGACTATGGCTACACCTTC | CAWSPRFSGGQGDYGYTF
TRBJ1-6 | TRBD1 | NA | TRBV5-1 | TGCGCCAGCAGGTGGGACAGACTAAATTCACCCCTCCACTTT | CASRWDRLNSPLHF
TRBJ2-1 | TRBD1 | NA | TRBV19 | TGTGCCAGTAGTGCGAGACAGGGCCGTCGGCAGTTCTTC | CASSARQGRRQFF
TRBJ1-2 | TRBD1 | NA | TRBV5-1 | TGCGCCAGCAGCGAGTCAGGGACAGCCCTCTCAGGCTACACCTTC | CASSESGTALSGYTF